Below are 2 T cell receptor beta chains sequenced from a single sample in a study of T cell responses to AZD1222 COVID-19 vaccine (dated by TCRdb to the early 2020s). Reading the label with the study, this specimen's time point is: about 28 days (+/-7) after the second vaccine dose. Libraries came from the immunoSEQ multiplex PCR assay. Drawn from immuneACCESS, this table holds only the in-frame rearrangements with V and J called that TCRdb kept. Clones are partly lost; checked studies trace under half to an unresolved V gene and leave the rest unexplained. The sample records more than 100,000 clones, 80% to 95% of which are singletons. The leading ten clones occupy more than 7% of the sample. Sequences were derived from peripheral blood, sampled 28 days after the second AZD1222 dose. These receptors came from an adult who received the AZD1222 COVID-19 vaccine.

The rearrangement uses TRBV5-1 and TRBJ1-3; D gene uncertain. The CDR3 runs to 16 residues. V was clipped by 0 bases and J by 0 bases, with 10 bases between them. The germline CDR1 and CDR2 sequences are SGHRS and YFSETQ. The CDR3, as DNA: TGCGCCAGCAGCTTGGAGGGCACCTCCTCTGGAAACACCATATATTTT. Translating gives CASSLEGTSSGNTIYF.

The rearrangement links TRBV4-1 to TRBJ2-5, with 10 bases that match TRBD2. Germline CDR1 reads MGHRA; CDR2 reads YSYEKL. The CDR3 loop spans 17 amino acids. The junction had 11 bases not matched to a gene; V was cut back by 2 bases and J by 5 bases. The CDR3 sequence is CASSQLAGVSGVETQYF. CDR3 nucleotide sequence: TGCGCCAGCAGCCAACTAGCGGGAGTCTCGGGGGTGGAGACCCAGTACTTC.